A selection of T cell receptor beta chains follows, all from one sample in a study of T cell responses to AZD1222 COVID-19 vaccine. Only in-frame clones appear in the TCRdb table, and some are missing; sequencing was by immunoSEQ multiplex PCR. The repertoire holds about 120,000 clones, about nine tenths seen once, with around 2.6% in the top ten. This specimen was peripheral blood, taken 28 days after the second AZD1222 dose. The receptors originated from an adult who received the AZD1222 COVID-19 vaccine. Each CDR3 is given without its conserved first and last residue.

>TRBV18
ASSPSGGKNIQY
>TRBV6-5
ASKGGDRGNSPLH
>TRBV19
ASRLGTGDFYEQY
>TRBV6-5
ASRGSGGTGELF
>TRBV12-3/TRBV12-4
ASRGLADWEQF
>TRBV5-1
ASSVGEFTGNQPQH
>TRBV6-2/TRBV6-3
ASSYLHTEAF
>TRBV4-2
ASSQAWTSTYEQY
>TRBV19
ASSILRASGANVLT
>TRBV9
ASSVGGQGANNEQF
>TRBV12-5
ASGLEANTEAF
>TRBV10-1
ATQGEYGNQPQH
>TRBV6-5
ASSYGQAAGNTIY
>TRBV7-3
ASSLMPTGTAGTEAF
>TRBV19
ASSIQVGSGNTIY
>TRBV6-2/TRBV6-3
ASSYTEGGYT
>TRBV7-9
ASSPRGGFTEAF
>TRBV19
ASSTLVNYNSPLH
>TRBV7-8
ASSLATSDYNEQF
>TRBV7-7
ASSSGSGGPNEQF
>TRBV6-7
ASSYFTDTQY
>TRBV11-3
ASSLIAGETQY
>TRBV6-2/TRBV6-3
ASSFLLLSGADTDTQY
>TRBV11-2
ASSLAPTGHSPLH
>TRBV18
ASSAQGSRGGYT
>TRBV3-1/TRBV3-2
ASSQAITGLGGYT
>TRBV18
ASSWDSNQPQH
>TRBV11-3
ASSHGGDTQY
>TRBV5-4
ASSLGLAGAYEQY
>TRBV9
ASSSLPGGDYGYT
>TRBV14
ASSPRDRGWYEQY
>TRBV5-1
ASSRGEGGNTQY
>TRBV9
ASRPAASSYNEQF
>TRBV29-1
SVTLQGVYEQY
>TRBV7-3
ASSLTGLFNEQF
>TRBV6-6
ASTPGGRNTEAF
>TRBV6-2/TRBV6-3
ASSPFGRGSYEQY
>TRBV6-2/TRBV6-3
ASSYASGRGYEKLF
>TRBV7-7
ASRDQAGGGELF
>TRBV7-6
ASSLMGGSPYNEQF
>TRBV29-1
SVDWGRFTEAF
>TRBV29-1
SVGRANYNEQF
>TRBV30
AAGGENEKLF
>TRBV5-3
ARSFDTSSYGYT
>TRBV5-6
ASSWRGLAGGTDTQY
>TRBV5-1
ASSPGGGQGNYGYT
>TRBV9
ASSVGANTEAF
>TRBV29-1
SVGGAGGYTEAF
>TRBV29-1
SVDVGQGLETQY
>TRBV2
ASSLTTGNTEAF
>TRBV15
ATSRAGAGYYNEQF
>TRBV4-3
ASSLSTATNYGYT
>TRBV14
ASSQVGGYGYT
>TRBV7-2
ASSLTPQETQY
>TRBV7-2
ASSLDPDPAIYEQY